This is a list of T cell receptor beta chains from one sample in a study of Graves' ophthalmopathy and Graves' hyperthyroidism. Each CDR3 protein gets one entry after TCRdb re-called the multiplex PCR reads with MiXCR. The sample shows under 800,000 distinct CDR3 sequences, about 24% of them seen only once. Sequencing was done on a sample of peripheral blood. These receptors came from a woman between 18 and 30 years old with stable Graves' hyperthyroidism. Some clones in this sample may be carry-over from other donors' samples. CDR3s include the opening cysteine and the closing phenylalanine or tryptophan. Each record gives: clone size, CDR3 length, D gene, J gene, V gene, CDR3 protein, CDR3 DNA. D genes are given only for firm matches. Clone size is stated in some rows and not others, as once, few, many or a class when expanded.

many,14,.,TRBJ1-1,TRBV4-1,CASSRAAGNTEAFF,TGCGCCAGCAGCCGGGCGGCCGGTAACACTGAAGCTTTCTTT
many,12,TRBD1,TRBJ2-7,TRBV2,CASTRTGQRQYF,TGTGCCAGCACTAGGACAGGGCAACGGCAGTACTTC
.,14,TRBD1,TRBJ1-2,TRBV18,CASSPPGTGYGYTF,TGTGCCAGCTCACCTCCCGGGACAGGGTATGGCTACACCTTC
.,12,TRBD1,TRBJ1-2,TRBV29-1,CSVGTGLSGYTF,TGCAGCGTTGGGACAGGGTTGAGTGGCTACACCTTC
.,14,.,TRBJ2-7,TRBV7-2,CASSSDFSSYEQYF,TGTGCCAGCAGCTCGGACTTTTCCTCCTACGAGCAGTACTTC
many,14,.,TRBJ1-1,TRBV20-1,CSAPFGGKNTEAFF,TGCAGTGCCCCATTCGGGGGAAAGAACACTGAAGCTTTCTTT
few,17,.,TRBJ2-7,TRBV20-1,CSASTSGEPFLYYEQYF,TGCAGTGCTAGTACTTCCGGGGAACCATTCCTCTACTACGAGCAGTACTTC
many,16,TRBD1,TRBJ1-2,TRBV9,CASSVGTGIINYGYTF,TGTGCCAGCAGCGTGGGGACAGGGATAATTAACTATGGCTACACCTTC
.,13,.,TRBJ2-3,TRBV11-2,CASRGGITDTQYF,TGTGCCAGCAGAGGTGGAATCACAGATACGCAGTATTTT
many,13,.,TRBJ1-1,TRBV29-1,CSVVRQLNTEAFF,TGCAGCGTTGTTAGACAGTTGAACACTGAAGCTTTCTTT
many,15,.,TRBJ1-5,TRBV6-5,CASSYSRRVNQPQHF,TGTGCCAGCAGTTATTCCCGAAGGGTAAATCAGCCCCAGCATTTT
few,14,TRBD1,TRBJ2-7,TRBV4-1,CASSHPGQGPEQYF,TGCGCCAGCAGCCATCCCGGACAGGGTCCAGAGCAGTACTTC
many,14,TRBD2,TRBJ2-7,TRBV10-1,CASSAGLEVDEQYF,TGCGCCAGCAGTGCGGGACTAGAGGTCGACGAGCAGTACTTC
few,15,TRBD1,TRBJ1-5,TRBV7-8,CASSTRTGPNQPQHF,TGTGCCAGCAGCACCCGGACAGGACCTAATCAGCCCCAGCATTTT
many,14,.,TRBJ1-2,TRBV5-1,CASSQDEGVEGYTF,TGCGCCAGCAGCCAGGACGAGGGCGTTGAGGGCTACACCTTC
few,12,TRBD1,TRBJ2-7,TRBV29-1,CSVDRGGNEQYF,TGCAGCGTGGACAGGGGGGGGAACGAGCAGTACTTC
many,15,TRBD1,TRBJ2-7,TRBV20-1,CSADQTTGGSYEQYF,TGCAGTGCTGACCAAACGACAGGGGGCTCCTACGAGCAGTACTTC
once,17,TRBD1,TRBJ1-6,TRBV4-3,CASSQDQGGAGDSPLHF,TGCGCCAGCAGCCAAGATCAAGGGGGCGCCGGCGATTCACCCCTCCACTTT
few,14,.,TRBJ1-1,TRBV12-3/TRBV12-4,CASSLLGDSPKGFF,TGTGCCAGCAGTTTATTGGGGGACTCCCCTAAAGGTTTCTTT
many,14,.,TRBJ2-5,TRBV19,CASSPINEKETQYF,TGTGCCAGTAGCCCTATTAATGAAAAAGAGACCCAGTACTTC
many,14,.,TRBJ2-5,TRBV12-3/TRBV12-4,CASSRDHGQETQYF,TGTGCCAGCAGCCGGGATCACGGGCAAGAGACCCAGTACTTC
many,15,.,TRBJ1-2,TRBV19,CASSIFAAGNYGYTF,TGTGCCAGTAGTATATTTGCTGCAGGGAACTATGGCTACACCTTC
few,13,.,TRBJ1-5,TRBV28,CASSLPGRQPQHF,TGTGCCAGCAGTTTACCGGGGCGACAGCCCCAGCATTTT
few,16,.,TRBJ2-4,TRBV3-1,CASSQDGHLAKNIQYF,TGTGCCAGCAGCCAAGATGGACACTTAGCCAAAAACATTCAGTACTTC
once,14,TRBD1,TRBJ1-1,TRBV6-2/TRBV6-3,CASKEGQGHTEAFF,TGTGCCAGCAAGGAGGGACAGGGACACACTGAAGCTTTCTTT
once,14,TRBD1,TRBJ2-5,TRBV29-1,CSVERDSSQETQYF,TGCAGCGTTGAGAGGGACAGTAGCCAAGAGACCCAGTACTTC
many,12,.,TRBJ2-5,TRBV12-3/TRBV12-4,CASSRGTETQYF,TGTGCCAGCAGTAGGGGTACCGAGACCCAGTACTTC
many,20,TRBD1,TRBJ2-2,TRBV27,CASSSPGTGGDQSYTGELFF,TGTGCCAGCAGTTCCCCTGGGACAGGGGGCGACCAATCTTACACCGGGGAGCTGTTTTTT
few,13,.,TRBJ1-5,TRBV20-1,CSAQGIGNQPQHF,TGCAGTGCACAGGGTATTGGCAATCAGCCCCAGCATTTT
.,14,.,TRBJ1-1,TRBV6-2/TRBV6-3,CASSYSTIFTEACF,TGTGCCAGCAGTTACTCGACCATATTCACTGAAGCTTGCTTT
.,15,.,TRBJ1-5,TRBV6-1,CASIPTKGYNQPQHF,TGTGCCAGCATTCCCACTAAGGGCTACAATCAGCCCCAGCATTTT
.,16,.,TRBJ2-5,TRBV27,CASSLNRVYGMETQYF,TGTGCCAGCAGTTTAAACAGGGTTTATGGGATGGAGACCCAGTACTTC
many,12,.,TRBJ1-1,TRBV30,CAWTSKVSEAFF,TGTGCCTGGACTAGTAAGGTTTCGGAAGCTTTCTTT